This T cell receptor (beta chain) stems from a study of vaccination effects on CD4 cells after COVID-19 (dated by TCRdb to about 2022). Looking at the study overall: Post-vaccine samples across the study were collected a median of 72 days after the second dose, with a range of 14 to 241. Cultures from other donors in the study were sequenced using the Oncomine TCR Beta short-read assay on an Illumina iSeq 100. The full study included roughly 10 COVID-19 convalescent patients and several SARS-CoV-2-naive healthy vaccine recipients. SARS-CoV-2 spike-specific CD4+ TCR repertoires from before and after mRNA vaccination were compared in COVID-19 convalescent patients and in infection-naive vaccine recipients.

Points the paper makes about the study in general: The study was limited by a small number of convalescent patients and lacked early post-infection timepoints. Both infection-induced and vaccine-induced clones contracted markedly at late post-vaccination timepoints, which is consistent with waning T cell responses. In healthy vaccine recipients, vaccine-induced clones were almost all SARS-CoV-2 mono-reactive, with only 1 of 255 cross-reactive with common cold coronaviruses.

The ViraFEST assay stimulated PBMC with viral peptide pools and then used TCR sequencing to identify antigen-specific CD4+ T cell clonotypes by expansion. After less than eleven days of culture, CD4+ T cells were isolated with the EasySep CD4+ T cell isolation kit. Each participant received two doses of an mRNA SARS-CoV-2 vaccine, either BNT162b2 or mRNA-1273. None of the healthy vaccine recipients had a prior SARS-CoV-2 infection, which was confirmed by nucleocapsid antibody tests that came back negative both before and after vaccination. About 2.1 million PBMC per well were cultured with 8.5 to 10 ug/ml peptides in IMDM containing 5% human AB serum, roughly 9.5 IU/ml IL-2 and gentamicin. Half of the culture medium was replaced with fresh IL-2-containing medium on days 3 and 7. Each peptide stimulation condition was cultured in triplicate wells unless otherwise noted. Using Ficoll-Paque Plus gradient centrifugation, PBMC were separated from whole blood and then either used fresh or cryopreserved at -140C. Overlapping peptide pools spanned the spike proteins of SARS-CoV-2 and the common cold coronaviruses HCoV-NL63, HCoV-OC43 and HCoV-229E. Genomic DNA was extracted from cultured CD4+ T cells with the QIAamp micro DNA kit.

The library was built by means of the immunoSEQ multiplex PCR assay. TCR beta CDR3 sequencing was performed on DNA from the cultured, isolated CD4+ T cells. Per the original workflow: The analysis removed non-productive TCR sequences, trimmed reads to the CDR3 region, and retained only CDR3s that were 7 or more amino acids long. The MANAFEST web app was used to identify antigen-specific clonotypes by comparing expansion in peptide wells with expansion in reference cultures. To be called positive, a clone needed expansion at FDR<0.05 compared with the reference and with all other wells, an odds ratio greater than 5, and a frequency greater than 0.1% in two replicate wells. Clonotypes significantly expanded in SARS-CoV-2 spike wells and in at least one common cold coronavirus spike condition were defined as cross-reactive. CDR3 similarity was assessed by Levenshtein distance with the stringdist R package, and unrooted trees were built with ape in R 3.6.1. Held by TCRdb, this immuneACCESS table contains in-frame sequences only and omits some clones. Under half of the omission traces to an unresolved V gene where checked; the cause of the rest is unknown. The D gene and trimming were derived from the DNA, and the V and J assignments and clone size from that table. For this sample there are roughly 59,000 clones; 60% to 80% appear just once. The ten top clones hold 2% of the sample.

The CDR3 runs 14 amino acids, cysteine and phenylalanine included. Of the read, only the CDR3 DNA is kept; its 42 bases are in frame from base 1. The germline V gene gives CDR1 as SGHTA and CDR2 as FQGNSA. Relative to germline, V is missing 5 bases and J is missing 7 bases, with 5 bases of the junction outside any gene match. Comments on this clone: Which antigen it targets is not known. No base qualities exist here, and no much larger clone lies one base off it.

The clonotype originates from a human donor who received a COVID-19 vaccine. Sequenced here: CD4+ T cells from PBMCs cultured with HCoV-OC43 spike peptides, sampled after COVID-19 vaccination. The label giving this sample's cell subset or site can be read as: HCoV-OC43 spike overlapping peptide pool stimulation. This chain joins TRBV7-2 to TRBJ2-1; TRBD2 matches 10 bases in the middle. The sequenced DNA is TGTGCCAGCAGCACCGTTAGCGGGAGGAATGAGCAGTTCTTC. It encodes CASSTVSGRNEQFF. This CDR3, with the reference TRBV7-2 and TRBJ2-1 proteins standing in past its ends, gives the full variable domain GAGVSQSPSNKVTEKGKDVELRCDPISGHTALYWYRQSLGQGLEFLIYFQGNSAPDKSGLPSDRFSAERTGGSVSTLTIQRTQQEDSAVYLCASSTVSGRNEQFFGPGTRLTVL.